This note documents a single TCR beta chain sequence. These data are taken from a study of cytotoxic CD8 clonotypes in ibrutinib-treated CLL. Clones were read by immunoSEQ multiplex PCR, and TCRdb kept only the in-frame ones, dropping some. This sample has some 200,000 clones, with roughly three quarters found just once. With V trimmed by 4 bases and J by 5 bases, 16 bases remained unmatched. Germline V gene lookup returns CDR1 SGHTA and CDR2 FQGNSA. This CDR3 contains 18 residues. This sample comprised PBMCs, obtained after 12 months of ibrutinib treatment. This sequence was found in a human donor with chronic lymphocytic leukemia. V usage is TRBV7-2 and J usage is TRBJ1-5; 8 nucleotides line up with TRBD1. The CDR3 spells CASSYAPDRVEGHQPQHF. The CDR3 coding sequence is TGTGCCAGCAGCTACGCCCCGGACAGGGTAGAGGGGCATCAGCCCCAGCATTTT.